This entry lists 19 T cell receptor beta chains sequenced from one sample in a study of T-cell memory formation after mild COVID-19. One entry per CDR3 protein results from TCRdb running MiXCR on the 5' RACE reads. The sample records about 470,000 distinct CDR3 sequences, about 23% being singletons. Material for sequencing was PBMCs or a T cell subset sorted from them (not recorded which). All receptors derive from an adult woman who had mild COVID-19 (a few samples of this study predate the infection). Cell type and time point are not known.

The V call is TRBV5-4, the J call TRBJ2-3; D is undetermined. The CDR3 sequence is 14 residues long. Germline CDR1 and CDR2: SGHNT and YYREEE (reference sequence). V was trimmed by 0 bases and J by 1 base, leaving 6 bases between them. CDR3 nucleotide sequence: TGTGCCAGCAGCTTGGTGTGGGGCACAGATACGCAGTATTTT. Translation gives CASSLVWGTDTQYF.

In this sample, this clonotype turned up a few times. This sequence joins TRBV7-2 and TRBJ2-1; possible D gene TRBD2, 5 bases. Germline-derived CDR1 and CDR2 are SGHTA and FQGNSA. The V gene lost 5 bases and the J gene lost 5 bases, with 13 bases spanning the gap. This CDR3 comprises 14 residues. CDR3 residues: CASSPPRGNNEQFF. As DNA, the CDR3 is TGTGCCAGCAGCCCCCCTCGGGGAAACAATGAGCAGTTCTTC.

This clonotype came up a few times. The rearrangement links TRBV7-9 to TRBJ1-1, with D unresolved. Germline CDR1 reads SEHNR; CDR2 reads FQNEAQ (reference sequence). Deletions cut 7 bases from V and 10 bases from J, with 16 bases between. There are 12 residues in the CDR3. The CDR3 region is CASIDPSQTAFF. In DNA, the CDR3 is TGTGCCAGCATTGACCCCTCTCAAACAGCTTTCTTT.

The V gene is TRBV27, the J gene TRBJ2-7; 10 nucleotides agree with TRBD2. V gave up 4 bases and J gave up 0 bases; unmatched junction bases: 12. CDR3 length equals 18 residues. Germline-derived CDR1 and CDR2 are MNHEY and SMNVEV (reference sequence). Here the CDR3 DNA reads TGTGCCAGCAGTTCCCCAATAGCGGGGGGTAGGAGCTCCTACGAGCAGTACTTC. Protein product: CASSSPIAGGRSSYEQYF.

Concerning this clonotype: A junction end diverges from the germline sequence, so it may reflect a read error. The V call is TRBV15, the J call TRBJ2-7; D not resolved. The CDR3 totals 14 residues. Germline CDR1 LNHNV, CDR2 YYDKDF (reference sequence). CDR3 nucleotide sequence: TGTGCCACCAGCAGAGAGCTGGGAAACTACGAGCAGTCCTTC. As protein: CATSRELGNYEQSF.

V usage is TRBV12-3 or TRBV12-4 and J usage is TRBJ2-3; TRBD2 aligns across 8 bases. The CDR3 is 15 residues long. V was clipped by 4 bases and J by 4 bases; unmatched bases: 7. The CDR3 loop reads CASSSGSGGSDTQYF. Here the CDR3 DNA reads TGTGCCAGCAGTTCGGGAAGCGGGGGTTCAGATACGCAGTATTTT.

The rearrangement links TRBV20-1 to TRBJ2-3, with 7 bases matching TRBD2. Germline V lookup: CDR1 DFQATT, CDR2 SNEGSKA (reference sequence). The CDR3 has 16 residues. The V gene end was trimmed by 3 bases and the J gene end by 4 bases; junction bases not matched to a gene: 13. The CDR3 DNA reads TGCAGTGCTAGCCCGCTGCGGGAGAAAGTAGCAGATACGCAGTATTTT. Translation gives CSASPLREKVADTQYF.

This clonotype was found a few times. The chain recombines TRBV4-2 with TRBJ2-5; perhaps TRBD1 as D (6 bases). CDR1 LGHNA and CDR2 YNFKEQ come from the germline V gene. CDR3 size: 16 residues. Trimming cost V 0 bases and J 2 bases, with 13 bases left between them. The CDR3 region is CASSQEGTGRQETQYF. Written as DNA, the CDR3 is TGTGCCAGCAGCCAAGAGGGAACAGGGCGTCAAGAGACCCAGTACTTC.

The rearrangement uses TRBV30 and TRBJ2-3; D ambiguous. The V end was cut by 0 bases, the J end by 1 base, with 11 bases between. Germline CDR1 reads GTSNPN; CDR2 reads SVGIG (reference sequence). The CDR3 spans 15 residues. The DNA for the CDR3 is TGTGCCTGGAGTGTACCACCCCATGGCACAGATACGCAGTATTTT. Translation gives CAWSVPPHGTDTQYF.

Ten or more counts support this clonotype. Written as DNA, the CDR3 is TGTGCCAGCAGCCAAAGTGAGTCCCCCGACAGGGCTCCCGGGGAGCTGTTTTTT. Translated, it gives CASSQSESPDRAPGELFF. The chain employs TRBV3-1 and TRBJ2-2; TRBD1 aligns across 7 bases. Germline values: CDR1 LGHDT, CDR2 YNNKEL (reference sequence). V lost 2 bases and J lost 6; bases outside the gene matches: 15. The CDR3 totals 18 residues.

The V gene is TRBV18, the J gene TRBJ2-7; TRBD2 matches at 9 bases. Trimming cost V 3 bases and J 5 bases; bases outside gene matches: 8. Per germline, CDR1 KGHSH and CDR2 LQKENI. CDR3 length equals 15 residues. The CDR3 DNA is TGTGCCAGCTCACCGTCGGTAGCGGGAGTGGACGAGCAGTACTTC. Amino acid sequence: CASSPSVAGVDEQYF.

The chain couples TRBV5-4 to TRBJ2-3; D not certain. Between the trimmed V and J ends, which lost 1 base and 4 bases, there was a span of 7 bases. This CDR3 comprises 13 residues. Germline assignment: CDR1 SGHNT and CDR2 YYREEE (reference sequence). CDR3 coding DNA: TGTGCCAGCAGCTTGTCGCCTCCAGATACGCAGTATTTT. It is translated as CASSLSPPDTQYF. The full variable domain, in which reference TRBV5-4 and TRBJ2-3 provide the parts outside the CDR3, is ETGVTQSPTHLIKTRGQQVTLRCSSQSGHNTVSWYQQALGQGPQFIFQYYREEENGRGNFPPRFSGLQFPNYSSELNVNALELDDSALYLCASSLSPPDTQYFGPGTRLTVL.

The V gene is TRBV7-2, the J gene TRBJ2-2; TRBD2 matches 7 bases. After removal of 1 base from V and 3 bases from J, the junction contained 8 bases not matched to a gene. The CDR3 consists of 17 residues. Germline-derived CDR1 and CDR2 are SGHTA and FQGNSA. CDR3 coding DNA: TGTGCCAGCAGCTTAGAGACTAGCATCCGTTACACCGGGGAGCTGTTTTTT. It is translated as CASSLETSIRYTGELFF.

The rearrangement uses TRBV5-1 and TRBJ1-1; no clear D gene. Trimming pared 4 bases from V and 0 bases from J, leaving 7 bases between. The V gene's germline CDR1 is SGHRS and CDR2 YFSETQ. The CDR3 consists of 13 residues. The CDR3 reads CASSVQMNTEAFF. CDR3 nucleotides: TGCGCCAGCAGCGTACAGATGAACACTGAAGCTTTCTTT.

The sample holds a few counts of this clonotype. The chain combines TRBV12-3 or TRBV12-4 with TRBJ2-7; D may match TRBD1 or TRBD2 (7 bases each). CDR3 length equals 14 residues. Trimming took 8 bases from V and 6 from J, leaving 20 bases between them. The CDR3 is CASSHPRGGSEQYF. The CDR3 DNA sequence: TGTGCCAGCTCTCACCCCAGGGGGGGCTCCGAGCAGTACTTC.

This clonotype was seen a few times. The CDR3 DNA sequence: TGTGCCAGCAGCTTAAAGCCCGGAGTTGCGGGGGCCAACGTCCTGACTTTC. Amino acids: CASSLKPGVAGANVLTF. This sequence joins TRBV7-3 and TRBJ2-6; D is ambiguous. The CDR3 spans 17 residues. Trimming took 1 base from V and 4 from J, leaving 14 bases between them. Germline CDR1 is SGHTA and CDR2 is FQGTGA.

The V call is TRBV30, the J call TRBJ2-7; D uncertain. V lost 2 bases, J lost 6 bases, and 8 bases lay in between. The CDR3 is 11 residues long. Germline V gene lookup returns CDR1 GTSNPN and CDR2 SVGIG (reference sequence). CDR3 sequence reads: CAWSTTPEQYF. CDR3 bases: TGTGCCTGGAGTACCACCCCCGAGCAGTACTTC.

This clonotype was counted between two and nine times. The V gene is TRBV5-1, the J gene TRBJ2-2; 10 bases line up with TRBD1. V gave up 4 bases and J gave up 3 bases; unmatched junction bases: 6. Germline V gives CDR1 SGHRS, CDR2 YFSETQ. The CDR3 has 16 residues. The CDR3 DNA reads TGCGCCAGCAGCCGACAGGGGGCCTTAGACACCGGGGAGCTGTTTTTT. This translates into CASSRQGALDTGELFF.

The sample holds a few counts of this clonotype. The V and J genes are TRBV9 and TRBJ1-2; 7 nucleotides line up with TRBD1. CDR1 and CDR2 (germline): SGDLS, YYNGEE. The length of the CDR3 is 17 residues. The junction had 11 bases not matched to a gene; V was cut back by 0 bases and J by 3 bases. CDR3 coding DNA: TGTGCCAGCAGCGTAGGATTCCAAGGGGGCCCATACTATGGCTACACCTTC. Its translation is CASSVGFQGGPYYGYTF.